In its sample, the clone carrying this T cell receptor beta chain was seen a few times. Its antigen is as yet unknown. The authors reverse transcribed all of the isolated RNA, so sequencing captured expressed TCRB transcripts. The method was immunoSEQ multiplex PCR; TCRdb's version includes in-frame clones alone and lacks a portion of them. The sample has roughly 45,000 clones, around 50% seen once. With V trimmed by 4 bases and J by 4 bases, 3 bases remained unmatched. Looked up from germline, CDR1 is SGHRS and CDR2 is YFSETQ. The CDR3 length is 13 residues. The data originate from a study of beta chain features in type 1 diabetes. Notes on the study in general: The study found fewer insertions and more deletions at VDJ junctions in type 1 diabetes patients.

The sample taken for sequencing was stem cell memory CD4+ T cells from blood. The sequence derives from a woman aged 30 to 39 in good health. The chain links TRBV5-1 to TRBJ1-2; 8 nucleotides align to TRBD1. The CDR3 spells CASSQGQVYGYTF. CDR3 bases: TGCGCCAGCAGCCAGGGACAGGTCTATGGCTACACCTTC.